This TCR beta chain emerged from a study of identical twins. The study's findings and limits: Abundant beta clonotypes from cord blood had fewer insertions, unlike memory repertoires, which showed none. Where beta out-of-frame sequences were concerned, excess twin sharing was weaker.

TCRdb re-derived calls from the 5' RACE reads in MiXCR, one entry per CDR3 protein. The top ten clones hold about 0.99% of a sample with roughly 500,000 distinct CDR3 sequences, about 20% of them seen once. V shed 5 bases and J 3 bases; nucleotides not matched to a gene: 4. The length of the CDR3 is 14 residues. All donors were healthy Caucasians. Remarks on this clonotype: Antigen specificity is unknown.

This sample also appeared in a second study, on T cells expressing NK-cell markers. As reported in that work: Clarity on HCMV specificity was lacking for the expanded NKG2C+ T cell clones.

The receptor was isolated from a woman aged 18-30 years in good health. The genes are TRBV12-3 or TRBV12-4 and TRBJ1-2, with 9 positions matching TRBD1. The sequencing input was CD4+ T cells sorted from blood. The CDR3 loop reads CASSPRDRDYGYTF. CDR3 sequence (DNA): TGTGCCAGCAGTCCCCGGGACAGGGACTATGGCTACACCTTC.